The entry that follows covers one T cell receptor beta chain sequence. The sample belongs to a study of blood T cell repertoires in COVID-19. Study-level background: T cells, B-cell-depleted T cells, or PBMCs provided the cDNA or gDNA that served as material.

Assay: immunoSEQ multiplex PCR; the TCRdb copy retains only in-frame clones and omits some. The data contain about 320,000 clones, approximately 91% of them singletons. Recovery among Cohort 3 donors was established by two negative PCRs, clearance, or symptom resolution. This CDR3 spans 15 amino acids. V lost 5 bases and J lost 4; bases outside the gene matches: 10. CDR1 is GTSNPN and CDR2 is SVGIG in the germline V gene (reference sequence). The chain is built from TRBV30 and TRBJ2-2; TRBD1 agrees at 7 bases. The TCR comes from a man aged 55 to 70 who had recovered from COVID-19. Sequenced material: PBMCs or T cells enriched from blood (not recorded which). CDR3 nucleotide sequence: TGTGCCTGGCGAGGGCAGGGGGTCGGCACCGGGGAGCTGTTTTTT. Protein: CAWRGQGVGTGELFF. Together with reference TRBV30 and TRBJ2-2, the CDR3 gives the full variable domain: SQTIHQWPATLVQPVGSPLSLECTVEGTSNPNLYWYRQAAGRGLQLLFYSVGIGQISSEVPQNLSASRPQDRQFILSSKKLLLSDSGFYLCAWRGQGVGTGELFFGEGSRLTVL.